The rows below give T cell receptor beta chains drawn from one sample of a study of T cell responses to AZD1222 COVID-19 vaccine. Measured with immunoSEQ multiplex PCR; TCRdb has only the in-frame clones, and not every one. The repertoire includes around 94,000 clones, about 88% of them detected once, and approximately 12% sits in the top ten. Sequenced here: peripheral blood, sampled on day 0 of AZD1222 vaccination. These receptors were obtained from an adult in good health. Each CDR3 is given with its conserved first and last residue. The D gene is left open where the match is weak. Clone sizes are given selectively: once, few, many, or a class where the clone is expanded.

v_gene	j_gene	d_gene	abundance	CDR3aa	CDR3nt
TRBV10-1	TRBJ2-1	.	.	CASSEGEGRPEQFF	TGCGCCAGCAGTGAAGGCGAAGGAAGGCCTGAGCAGTTCTTC
TRBV3-1/TRBV3-2	TRBJ1-5	TRBD1	.	CASSPYMEIYLFGDRGGSQPQHF	TGTGCCAGCAGCCCGTACATGGAGATATACCTCTTTGGGGACAGGGGTGGGAGTCAGCCCCAGCATTTT
TRBV2	TRBJ1-1	TRBD1	.	CASSETLQGANTEAFF	TGTGCCAGCAGTGAGACACTACAGGGGGCGAACACTGAAGCTTTCTTT
TRBV6-5	TRBJ2-5	.	.	CATSAAFQETQYF	TGTGCCACCTCGGCGGCGTTTCAAGAGACCCAGTACTTC
TRBV4-1	TRBJ1-3	.	.	CASSLLGGGNTIYF	TGCGCCAGCAGCCTCTTGGGAGGTGGAAACACCATATATTTT
TRBV15	TRBJ1-1	.	.	CATSIERGTEAFF	TGTGCCACCAGCATCGAGAGGGGCACTGAAGCTTTCTTT
TRBV14	TRBJ2-1	.	.	CASSQASTTFF	TGTGCCAGCAGCCAAGCCTCGACCACGTTCTTC
TRBV7-3	TRBJ1-1	.	.	CASSLLAGANTEAFF	TGTGCCAGCAGCCTGCTAGCGGGGGCGAACACTGAAGCTTTCTTT
TRBV24-1	TRBJ2-3	.	.	CATSDLGGKTDTQYF	TGTGCCACCAGTGATTTGGGGGGGAAGACAGATACGCAGTATTTT
TRBV10-3	TRBJ2-7	.	.	CAISATDYEQYF	TGTGCCATCAGTGCGACAGACTACGAGCAGTACTTC
TRBV7-3	TRBJ1-2	.	.	CASSATGDYGYTF	TGTGCCAGCAGCGCGACAGGAGACTATGGCTACACCTTC
TRBV9	TRBJ1-6	.	.	CASKASYNSPLHF	TGTGCCAGCAAGGCCTCCTATAATTCACCCCTCCACTTT
TRBV5-6	TRBJ1-1	.	.	CASTIDMATGSGEAFF	TGTGCCAGCACCATAGATATGGCGACAGGCTCCGGCGAAGCTTTCTTT
TRBV25-1	TRBJ1-2	.	.	CASSEWVLSRGYTF	TGTGCCAGCAGTGAATGGGTACTGTCGCGGGGCTACACCTTC
TRBV29-1	TRBJ2-5	TRBD1	.	CSVEDWRRGQGIGETQYF	TGCAGCGTTGAGGATTGGAGGCGCGGACAGGGTATCGGAGAGACCCAGTACTTC
TRBV25-1	TRBJ1-5	TRBD1	.	CASRRTGDNQPQHF	TGTGCCAGCAGAAGGACAGGTGACAATCAGCCCCAGCATTTT
TRBV9	TRBJ1-1	.	.	CASASGLGTEAFF	TGTGCCAGCGCTTCGGGACTAGGGACTGAAGCTTTCTTT
TRBV5-6	TRBJ2-3	TRBD1	.	CASSYLTGATDTQYF	TGTGCCAGCAGCTACCTGACAGGGGCCACAGATACGCAGTATTTT
TRBV6-4	TRBJ1-5	.	.	CASSESWNQPQHF	TGTGCCAGCAGTGAATCGTGGAATCAGCCCCAGCATTTT
TRBV10-3	TRBJ2-1	TRBD2	.	CAISGTSGGGEQFF	TGTGCCATCAGTGGGACTAGCGGGGGGGGTGAGCAGTTCTTC
TRBV7-9	TRBJ2-7	.	.	CASEGTGEQYF	TGTGCCAGCGAGGGTACGGGGGAGCAGTACTTC
TRBV5-1	TRBJ2-1	.	.	CASSLDPGVGDEQFF	TGCGCCAGCAGCTTGGATCCAGGGGTAGGCGATGAGCAGTTCTTC
TRBV7-9	TRBJ2-3	.	.	CASSLGLGADTQYF	TGTGCCAGCAGCTTAGGCCTAGGCGCAGATACGCAGTATTTT
TRBV9	TRBJ1-1	TRBD1	.	CASSVADRGPNSEAFF	TGTGCCAGCAGCGTAGCGGACAGGGGCCCGAATTCTGAAGCTTTCTTT
TRBV6-6	TRBJ1-3	.	.	CASSYRQNSGNTIYF	TGTGCCAGCAGTTACAGGCAAAACTCTGGAAACACCATATATTTT
TRBV20-1	TRBJ1-1	.	.	CSARDLKAFF	TGCAGTGCTAGAGATTTAAAAGCTTTCTTT
TRBV18	TRBJ2-5	.	.	CASSPPHRLGETQYF	TGTGCCAGCTCACCACCGCATCGACTGGGAGAGACCCAGTACTTC
TRBV3-1/TRBV3-2	TRBJ1-6	.	.	CASSQDRGSPLHF	TGTGCCAGCAGCCAAGATAGGGGTTCACCCCTCCACTTT
TRBV2	TRBJ1-1	TRBD1	once	CASSDTRGGTEAFF	TGTGCCAGCAGTGATACCAGGGGGGGTACTGAAGCTTTCTTT
TRBV28	TRBJ1-5	.	.	CASSLGSDWPQHF	TGTGCCAGCAGTTTAGGGTCGGACTGGCCCCAGCATTTT
TRBV30	TRBJ1-4	TRBD1	.	CAWSSDRGTEKLFF	TGTGCCTGGAGCTCGGACAGGGGGACTGAAAAACTGTTTTTT
TRBV12-3/TRBV12-4	TRBJ2-5	.	.	CASSATGQETQYF	TGTGCCAGCAGCGCGACGGGGCAAGAGACCCAGTACTTC
TRBV4-1	TRBJ2-6	.	.	CASSLRMGGFSGANVLTF	TGCGCCAGCAGCTTAAGAATGGGCGGATTCTCTGGGGCCAACGTCCTGACTTTC
TRBV5-1	TRBJ2-5	.	.	CASSLGLETQYF	TGCGCCAGCAGCCTGGGGTTGGAGACCCAGTACTTC
TRBV6-2/TRBV6-3	TRBJ1-2	.	.	CASSYPQQARGYTF	TGTGCCAGCAGTTACCCCCAACAGGCTCGGGGCTACACCTTC
TRBV5-1	TRBJ2-7	.	.	CASSLSGPYEQYF	TGCGCCAGCAGCTTGTCAGGGCCCTACGAGCAGTACTTC
TRBV29-1	TRBJ1-1	.	few	CSVETETAISEAFF	TGCAGCGTTGAGACGGAGACAGCTATCTCTGAAGCTTTCTTT
TRBV6-5	TRBJ2-2	.	.	CASSLVVAGELFF	TGTGCCAGCAGTTTGGTCGTTGCCGGGGAGCTGTTTTTT
TRBV18	TRBJ2-1	.	.	CASSPLSDEQFF	TGTGCCAGCTCACCACTCTCGGATGAGCAGTTCTTC
TRBV9	TRBJ2-5	.	.	CASSANTGEETQYF	TGTGCCAGCAGCGCGAATACGGGGGAGGAGACCCAGTACTTC
TRBV4-2	TRBJ2-2	TRBD2	.	CASSQNPFAGGNTGELFF	TGTGCCAGCAGCCAAAATCCCTTTGCGGGGGGTAACACCGGGGAGCTGTTTTTT
TRBV6-1	TRBJ1-5	.	.	CASSDGSSNQPQHF	TGTGCCAGCAGTGATGGGAGTAGCAATCAGCCCCAGCATTTT
TRBV5-5	TRBJ1-5	.	.	CASSFSAEENQPQHF	TGTGCCAGCAGCTTTTCGGCGGAAGAAAATCAGCCCCAGCATTTT
TRBV6-5	TRBJ1-2	TRBD1	.	CASTQGGAYGYTF	TGTGCCAGCACCCAGGGGGGTGCCTATGGCTACACCTTC
TRBV11-3	TRBJ2-3	.	.	CASSLSPNADTQYF	TGTGCCAGCAGCTTATCTCCGAATGCGGATACGCAGTATTTT
TRBV11-2	TRBJ1-1	.	.	CASSSKGLGNTEAFF	TGTGCCAGCAGCTCGAAGGGGCTAGGGAACACTGAAGCTTTCTTT
TRBV5-1	TRBJ2-2	TRBD1	.	CASSLWGDRYADTGELFF	TGCGCCAGCAGCTTGTGGGGGGACAGGTATGCGGACACCGGGGAGCTGTTTTTT
TRBV5-1	TRBJ1-1	.	.	CASSLAPGDRVGGTEAFF	TGCGCCAGCAGCTTGGCCCCCGGAGATAGGGTAGGTGGCACTGAAGCTTTCTTT
TRBV4-2	TRBJ1-5	.	.	CASSQESRGPNQPQHF	TGTGCCAGCAGCCAAGAAAGTCGGGGCCCAAATCAGCCCCAGCATTTT
TRBV7-3	TRBJ1-1	TRBD1	.	CASSLTSGQLNTEAFF	TGTGCCAGCAGCTTAACATCGGGACAGCTGAACACTGAAGCTTTCTTT
TRBV7-9	TRBJ2-7	.	.	CASSFTYEQYF	TGTGCCAGCAGCTTTACCTACGAGCAGTACTTC
TRBV2	TRBJ1-5	TRBD1	.	CASSDSGGGRGPQHF	TGTGCCAGCAGCGACTCAGGGGGGGGCCGTGGGCCCCAGCATTTT
TRBV5-1	TRBJ1-1	TRBD1	.	CASSYTGGYTEAFF	TGCGCCAGCAGCTATACAGGGGGCTACACTGAAGCTTTCTTT